The rows below give T cell receptor beta chains drawn from one sample of a study of neurological immune-mediated disorders. One entry per CDR3 protein results from TCRdb running MiXCR on the 5' RACE reads. The data show around 65,000 distinct CDR3 sequences, over 5% seen once. The sample comprised PBMCs. The receptor source for this set is a human donor with multiple sclerosis. The donor label of this sample is uncertain. The CDR3 runs from the conserved cysteine through the conserved F or W. A D gene is named only where the DNA matches it firmly. Size values are once, few and many counts, or a class for expanded clones, and some rows have none.

>many|-|TRBV7-2|TRBJ1-1
CASSLGRLEAFF
TGTGCCAGCAGCTTAGGACGGCTAGAAGCTTTCTTT
>many|-|TRBV5-1|TRBJ1-2
CASSLGTAEGGYTF
TGCGCCAGCAGCTTGGGGACGGCAGAGGGTGGCTACACCTTC
>many|-|TRBV5-1|TRBJ2-3
CASSLKGTDTQYF
TGCGCCAGCAGCCTAAAGGGCACAGATACGCAGTATTTT
>many|TRBD1|TRBV5-1|TRBJ1-1
CASSWGQDTEAFF
TGCGCCAGCAGCTGGGGACAGGACACTGAAGCTTTCTTT
>many|-|TRBV7-9|TRBJ2-3
CASSSDWGDLTDTQYF
TGTGCCAGCAGCTCGGACTGGGGGGATCTAACAGATACGCAGTATTTT
>many|-|TRBV7-9|TRBJ1-4
CASTPGQSSANEKLFF
TGTGCCAGCACCCCCGGACAATCCTCGGCTAATGAAAAACTGTTTTTT
>-|-|TRBV6-1|TRBJ2-4
CASSEVQRGIQYF
TGTGCCAGCAGTGAGGTACAGAGGGGCATTCAGTACTTC
>many|TRBD1|TRBV20-1|TRBJ1-5
CSARPRGTGSQPQHF
TGCAGTGCTAGGCCCCGCGGGACAGGGAGCCAGCCCCAGCATTTT
>many|-|TRBV28|TRBJ1-2
CASSFWGGSNYGYTF
TGTGCCAGCAGTTTCTGGGGCGGGAGTAACTATGGCTACACCTTC
>-|TRBD1|TRBV14|TRBJ2-7
CASSQDAGQGFYDEQYF
TGTGCCAGCAGCCAAGATGCAGGACAGGGATTCTACGACGAGCAGTACTTC
>-|TRBD2|TRBV4-1|TRBJ2-5
CASSQDLAGGPVTQYF
TGCGCCAGCAGCCAAGACCTAGCGGGGGGGCCGGTGACCCAGTACTTC
>many|TRBD1|TRBV15|TRBJ1-2
CATSSGTGRNYGYTF
TGTGCCACCAGCTCCGGGACAGGGAGAAACTATGGCTACACCTTC
>many|TRBD1|TRBV9|TRBJ1-2
CASSPFTGASYGYTF
TGTGCCAGCAGCCCCTTTACAGGGGCGAGCTATGGCTACACCTTC
>many|TRBD1|TRBV29-1|TRBJ2-7
CSVLPRQGAYEQYF
TGCAGCGTTCTCCCCAGACAGGGGGCCTACGAGCAGTACTTC
>many|-|TRBV6-1|TRBJ1-5
CASSDLLYSNQPQHF
TGTGCCAGCAGTGATCTGCTCTATAGCAATCAGCCCCAGCATTTT
>many|TRBD1|TRBV12-3/TRBV12-4|TRBJ1-5
CASSGTGGDQPQHF
TGTGCCAGCAGTGGGACAGGAGGGGATCAGCCCCAGCATTTT
>many|TRBD1|TRBV3-1|TRBJ2-1
CASSQSPQGYNEQFF
TGTGCCAGCAGCCAAAGCCCACAGGGGTACAATGAGCAGTTCTTC
>-|-|TRBV29-1|TRBJ2-2
CSVDTSDTGELFF
TGCAGCGTCGATACGAGCGACACCGGGGAGCTGTTTTTT
>many|TRBD1|TRBV2|TRBJ2-4
CASGPAGGLAKNIQYF
TGTGCCAGCGGACCCGCAGGGGGTCTAGCCAAAAACATTCAGTACTTC
>-|-|TRBV25-1|TRBJ2-1
CASSLSRGIQFF
TGTGCCAGCAGTCTAAGTAGGGGAATACAGTTCTTC